This entry lists 22 T cell receptor beta chains sequenced from one sample in a study of regulatory T cells in long-lasting Graves disease. The time point here: newly diagnosed GD, antithyroid drugs for less than 3 months. From RNA extracted from PBMCs, the TCR library was made. TCR beta libraries were built with iRepertoire HTBI primers and Arm-PCR of CDR3 regions. TCRdb reprocessed the multiplex PCR reads via MiXCR and lists one record per CDR3 protein. The profile shows roughly 430,000 distinct CDR3 sequences, roughly 17% of them singletons. This same sample was also taken into another study, of T cells in Graves' hyperthyroidism and ophthalmopathy.

The specimen was peripheral blood mononuclear cells (PBMCs), collected at new diagnosis, from a patient treated with antithyroid drugs. The source of these receptors is a woman under 40 with Graves disease.

The table lists this clonotype with many counts. V gene TRBV27 combines with J gene TRBJ2-2; D ambiguous. Germline CDR1 is MNHEY and CDR2 is SMNVEV (reference sequence). Trimming removed 2 bases at V and 9 bases at J, with 7 bases between. The CDR3 sequence is 12 residues long. For the CDR3, the DNA is TGTGCCAGCAGTTTAAGTAACAGGGAGCTGTTTTTT. Translating gives CASSLSNRELFF.

This clonotype has a count of ten or more. As DNA, the CDR3 is TGTGCCAGCAGGAGGGGATACCATCGGCCCCAGCATTTT. This translates into CASRRGYHRPQHF. The chain couples TRBV28 to TRBJ1-5; D is possibly TRBD1 (5 bases). Trimming cost V 6 bases and J 9 bases, with 15 bases left between them. The germline gives CDR1 MDHEN, CDR2 SYDVKM. The CDR3 runs to 13 residues.

V gene TRBV27 combines with J gene TRBJ1-6; D perhaps matches TRBD1 (6 bases). V was trimmed by 5 bases and J by 6 bases, leaving 14 bases between them. The CDR3 length is 15 residues. Germline V lookup: CDR1 MNHEY, CDR2 SMNVEV (reference sequence). The CDR3 DNA is TGTGCCAGCAGTCAGTGGGGGGGCGGTAATTCACCCCTCCACTTT. Protein product: CASSQWGGGNSPLHF.

This clonotype was observed many times. The J gene is TRBJ2-1, the V gene TRBV18, with TRBD2 identical over 14 bases. The CDR3 covers 16 residues. V lost 2 bases, J lost 9 bases, and 6 bases stayed unmatched. Germline values: CDR1 KGHSH, CDR2 LQKENI. CDR3: CASSPGTSGRLSEQFF. In DNA form, the CDR3 reads TGTGCCAGCTCACCAGGGACTAGCGGGAGATTGAGTGAGCAGTTCTTC.

This clonotype was counted many times. An end of the junction does not agree with germline; a read error may underlie this. The rearrangement uses TRBV28 and TRBJ2-3; either TRBD1 or TRBD2 may supply D (5 bases each). Germline V gene data show CDR1 as MDHEN and CDR2 as SYDVKM. This CDR3 is built from 13 residues. CDR3 in DNA: TGTGCCAGCAGCTCTGGGGACCTCACGGGACCCCGTTTT. This translates into CASSSGDLTGPRF.

The chain has TRBV27 and TRBJ2-1; D not certain. V was cut by 10 bases and J by 0 bases, with 16 bases left in between. This CDR3 has 15 residues. In germline, CDR1 is MNHEY, CDR2 SMNVEV (reference sequence). This chain's CDR3 is CATQSQASSYNEQFF. CDR3 coding DNA: TGTGCCACCCAAAGCCAAGCGAGCTCCTACAATGAGCAGTTCTTC.

This clonotype was detected many times. The gene calls are TRBV18 and TRBJ1-1, with a tentative D call TRBD1 (6 bases). CDR1 is KGHSH, CDR2 LQKENI, per germline. The CDR3 runs 13 residues. Deletions cut 5 bases from V and 0 bases from J, with 7 bases between. CDR3 loop: CASSGQMNTEAFF. CDR3 DNA: TGTGCCAGCTCAGGACAGATGAACACTGAAGCTTTCTTT.

The V call is TRBV6-1, the J call TRBJ2-7, with a weak D call TRBD2 (5 bases). Germline assignment: CDR1 MNHNS and CDR2 SASEGT. The CDR3 totals 14 residues. V was cut by 6 bases and J by 5 bases, with 17 bases left in between. The CDR3 region is CASSRPTTADEQYF. The CDR3 DNA reads as TGTGCCAGCAGCCGACCGACTACAGCGGACGAGCAGTACTTC.

Comments on this clonotype: A far larger clone is only one base removed, so a read error is likely. V gene TRBV7-2 combines with J gene TRBJ2-1; 8 bases map to TRBD2. The J segment lost 13 bases and the V segment lost 1 base, leaving 12 bases of the junction unmatched. Germline V lookup: CDR1 SGHTA, CDR2 FQGNSA. The CDR3 covers 15 residues. CDR3 sequence reads: CASSLVPGREETQFF. In DNA form, the CDR3 reads TGTGCCAGCAGCTTAGTGCCCGGGAGGGAAGAGACCCAGTTCTTC.

About this clonotype itself: One end of the junction fails to match germline, which may point to a read error. The CDR3 bases are TGTGCCAGCAGCCCCCTAGGGGGAGGGGATGAAAAACTGCTTTTT. It codes for CASSPLGGGDEKLLF. V is TRBV7-2 and J is TRBJ1-4; perhaps TRBD1 as D (6 bases). The CDR3 contains 15 residues. Germline V gene lookup returns CDR1 SGHTA and CDR2 FQGNSA. The whole variable domain, remainder taken from reference TRBV7-2 and TRBJ1-4, is GAGVSQSPSNKVTEKGKDVELRCDPISGHTALYWYRQSLGQGLEFLIYFQGNSAPDKSGLPSDRFSAERTGGSVSTLTIQRTQQEDSAVYLCASSPLGGGDEKLLFGSGTQLSVL.

This clonotype has more than one count but fewer than ten. The chain carries TRBV6-2 or TRBV6-3 and TRBJ2-7, with 10 bases matching TRBD2. Germline V gene sequence: CDR1 MNHEY, CDR2 SVGEGT. The J segment lost 2 bases and the V segment lost 2 bases, leaving 0 bases of the junction unmatched. CDR3 length equals 14 residues. The CDR3 DNA is TGTGCCAGCAGTTACCTAGCGGGAGCCTACGAGCAGTACTTC. Translation gives CASSYLAGAYEQYF.

V and J are TRBV10-3 and TRBJ2-5; D may be TRBD2 (6 bases). The CDR3 contains 14 residues. Deletions cut 2 bases from V and 5 bases from J, with 12 bases between. Germline loops: CDR1 ENHRY, CDR2 SYGVKD. Here the CDR3 DNA reads TGTGCCATCAGTGAGAGGGGAGGCGGGGAGACCCAGTACTTC. It specifies CAISERGGGETQYF.

This clonotype was counted at least ten times. This chain links TRBV20-1 with TRBJ1-4; D not resolved. V lost 2 bases to trimming and J lost 2 bases, with 27 bases between them. From germline, CDR1 is DFQATT and CDR2 SNEGSKA (reference sequence). CDR3 length: 20 amino acids. The CDR3 loop reads CSARHPGNGIPPCTNEKLFF. CDR3 DNA: TGCAGTGCTAGACACCCCGGGAACGGCATTCCACCATGCACTAATGAAAAACTGTTTTTT.

The table lists this clonotype with a few counts. The rearrangement links TRBV12-3 or TRBV12-4 to TRBJ2-1; D possibly uses TRBD1 or TRBD2 (5 bases each). V was shortened by 7 bases and J by 9 bases, with 22 bases between the two germline ends. This CDR3 has 15 residues. The CDR3: CASTQRGAGDGEQFF. The CDR3 coding sequence is TGTGCCAGCACTCAGAGGGGCGCGGGTGACGGTGAGCAGTTCTTC.

Worth noting for this clonotype: An end of the junction differs from the germline gene, which may be a read error. The rearrangement joins TRBV28 to TRBJ1-1; a weak D match, TRBD1 (5 bases). Germline-derived CDR1 and CDR2 are MDHEN and SYDVKM. This CDR3 comprises 11 residues. The CDR3 region is CASRQNEGRDF. CDR3 in DNA: TGTGCCAGCAGACAAAATGAGGGGCGGGACTTT.

This clonotype was seen many times. The CDR3 region has the DNA TGCAGTGCTCCCTTAACCGGGACTAGCGGGCAACTCTCCTACAATGAGCAGTTCTTC. Its protein product is CSAPLTGTSGQLSYNEQFF. The rearrangement uses TRBV20-1 and TRBJ2-1; 12 bases align to TRBD2. CDR1 and CDR2 from the germline V gene are DFQATT and SNEGSKA (reference sequence). The CDR3 has 19 residues. Trimming removed 5 bases from V and 0 bases from J; junction bases left unmatched: 14.

Many counts were recorded for this clonotype. The genes are TRBV5-1 and TRBJ2-1, with a weak D call TRBD2 (6 bases). Germline CDR1 and CDR2: SGHRS and YFSETQ. The CDR3 runs 16 residues. Trimming removed 0 bases at V and 2 bases at J, with 12 bases between. The CDR3 DNA is TGCGCCAGCAGCTTGGTTCGGACTACTACCTACAATGAGCAGTTCTTC. It encodes CASSLVRTTTYNEQFF.

This chain connects TRBV7-9 to TRBJ1-2; 10 bases agree with TRBD1. The CDR3 is 16 residues long. V gave up 4 bases and J gave up 4 bases; unmatched junction bases: 9. Germline lookup yields CDR1 SEHNR and CDR2 FQNEAQ (reference sequence). The CDR3 bases are TGTGCCAGCAGCTCCCCGGGACAGGGGACTTCCTATGGCTACACCTTC. Its protein product is CASSSPGQGTSYGYTF.

As for this clonotype: Just one base apart from a much larger clone, this may be a read error. This sequence joins TRBV20-1 and TRBJ2-5, with 8 bases lining up with TRBD2. Trimming took 0 bases from V and 7 from J; bases not matched to a gene: 10. This CDR3 region has 15 residues. The germline CDR1 and CDR2 sequences are DFQATT and SNEGSKA (reference sequence). This CDR3 reads CSARDTGGRLRTQYF. CDR3 coding DNA: TGCAGTGCTAGAGATACGGGGGGGAGGTTGCGGACCCAGTACTTC.

This clonotype was seen at least ten times. This chain connects TRBV7-2 to TRBJ2-1, with D maybe TRBD1 (5 bases). The ends were cut back, 3 bases at V and 2 bases at J, with 8 bases in the middle. The CDR3 spans 14 residues. CDR1 and CDR2 from the germline V gene are SGHTA and FQGNSA. The CDR3 region is CASSLGLAYNEQFF. The CDR3 nucleotides read TGTGCCAGCAGCTTGGGGCTAGCCTACAATGAGCAGTTCTTC.

At least ten counts were recorded for this clonotype. The chain is built from TRBV11-2 and TRBJ1-1; TRBD1 matches at 10 bases. Trimming cost V 1 base and J 5 bases; bases outside gene matches: 10. Per germline, CDR1 SGHAT and CDR2 FQNNGV. The CDR3 runs to 17 residues. CDR3 DNA sequence: TGTGCCAGCAGCTTAGGTCCTCCTAGGACAGGGGGGACTGAAGCTTTCTTT. This codes for CASSLGPPRTGGTEAFF.

This clonotype was seen at least ten times. The rearrangement links TRBV3-1 to TRBJ1-1; D uncertain. The germline V gene encodes CDR1 LGHDT and CDR2 YNNKEL (reference sequence). The CDR3 is 17 amino acids. V shed 0 bases and J shed 5 bases, with 19 bases lying between them. As DNA, the CDR3 is TGTGCCAGCAGCCAAGATCTCCCCCAGGTGGCTGGGACTGAAGCTTTCTTT. Protein: CASSQDLPQVAGTEAFF. Supplemented by reference TRBV3-1 and TRBJ1-1, the full variable domain reads DTAVSQTPKYLVTQMGNDKSIKCEQNLGHDTMYWYKQDSKKFLKIMFSYNNKELIINETVPNRFSPKSPDKAHLNLHINSLELGDSAVYFCASSQDLPQVAGTEAFFGQGTRLTVV.